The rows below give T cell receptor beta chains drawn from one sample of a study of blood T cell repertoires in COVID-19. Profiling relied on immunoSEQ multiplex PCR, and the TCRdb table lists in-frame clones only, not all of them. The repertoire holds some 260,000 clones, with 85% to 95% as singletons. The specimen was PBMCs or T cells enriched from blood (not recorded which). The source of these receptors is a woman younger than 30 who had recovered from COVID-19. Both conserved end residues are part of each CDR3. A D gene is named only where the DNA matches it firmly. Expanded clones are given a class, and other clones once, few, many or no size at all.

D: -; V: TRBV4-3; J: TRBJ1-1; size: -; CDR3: CASSQGWGGTEAFF; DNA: TGCGCCAGCAGCCAAGGTTGGGGGGGCACTGAAGCTTTCTTT
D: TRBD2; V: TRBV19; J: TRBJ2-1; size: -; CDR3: CASGRAGAYNEQFF; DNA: TGTGCCAGTGGAAGAGCGGGAGCCTACAATGAGCAGTTCTTC
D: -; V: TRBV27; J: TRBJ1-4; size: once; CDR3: CASSAMGGLREKLFF; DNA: TGTGCCAGCAGTGCCATGGGGGGGCTTCGTGAAAAACTGTTTTTT
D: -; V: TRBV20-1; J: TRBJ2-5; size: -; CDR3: CSASPRPNQETQYF; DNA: TGCAGTGCTAGTCCCAGGCCAAACCAAGAGACCCAGTACTTC
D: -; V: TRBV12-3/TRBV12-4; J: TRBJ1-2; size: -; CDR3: CASTWGGGYTF; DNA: TGTGCCAGCACCTGGGGAGGGGGCTACACCTTC
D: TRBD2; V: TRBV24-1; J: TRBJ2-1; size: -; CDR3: CATSDALVETSGGTHYNEQFF; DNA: TGTGCCACCAGTGATGCGCTTGTAGAAACTAGCGGGGGCACCCACTACAATGAGCAGTTCTTC
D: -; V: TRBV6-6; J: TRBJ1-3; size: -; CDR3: CASREHAGNTIYF; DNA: TGTGCCAGCAGAGAACATGCTGGAAACACCATATATTTT
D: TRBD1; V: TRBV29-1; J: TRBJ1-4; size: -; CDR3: CSVEGTGGEKLFF; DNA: TGCAGCGTTGAAGGAACAGGGGGTGAAAAACTGTTTTTT
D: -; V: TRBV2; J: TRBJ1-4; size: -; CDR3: CASTGREEKLFF; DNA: TGTGCCAGCACGGGGCGGGAAGAAAAACTGTTTTTT
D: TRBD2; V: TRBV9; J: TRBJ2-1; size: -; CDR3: CASSDRLAGINEQFF; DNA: TGTGCCAGCAGCGACCGACTAGCGGGGATCAATGAGCAGTTCTTC
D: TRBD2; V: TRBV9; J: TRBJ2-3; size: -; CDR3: CASSDWRASGGDTQYF; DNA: TGTGCCAGCAGCGACTGGAGGGCTAGCGGGGGGGATACGCAGTATTTT
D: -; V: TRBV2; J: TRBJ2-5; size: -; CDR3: CASSAFRGYQETQYF; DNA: TGTGCCAGCAGTGCATTCCGGGGGTACCAAGAGACCCAGTACTTC
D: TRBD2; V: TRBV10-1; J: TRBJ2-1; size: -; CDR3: CASSASGIWNEQFF; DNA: TGCGCCAGCAGTGCTAGCGGGATATGGAATGAGCAGTTCTTC
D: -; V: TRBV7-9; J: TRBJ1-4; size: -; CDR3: CASSRTQGSLNEKLFF; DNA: TGTGCCAGCAGCCGGACCCAGGGTTCCCTAAATGAAAAACTGTTTTTT
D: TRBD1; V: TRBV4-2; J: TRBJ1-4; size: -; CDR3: CASSQEQGNAGKLFF; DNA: TGTGCCAGCAGCCAGGAACAGGGGAATGCGGGAAAACTGTTTTTT
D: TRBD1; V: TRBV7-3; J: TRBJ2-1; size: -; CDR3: CASSSQRGQGTYNEQFF; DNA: TGTGCCAGCAGCTCCCAGAGGGGGCAGGGGACCTACAATGAGCAGTTCTTC
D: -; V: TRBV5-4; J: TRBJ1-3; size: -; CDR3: CASSRQESGNTIYF; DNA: TGTGCCAGCAGCCGACAGGAATCTGGAAACACCATATATTTT
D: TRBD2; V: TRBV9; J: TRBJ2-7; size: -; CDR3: CASSGAGGPPDPYEQYF; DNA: TGTGCCAGCAGCGGCGCGGGAGGGCCGCCTGATCCTTACGAGCAGTACTTC
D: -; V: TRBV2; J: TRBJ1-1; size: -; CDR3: CANLMTANTEAFF; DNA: TGTGCCAATCTCATGACAGCGAACACTGAAGCTTTCTTT
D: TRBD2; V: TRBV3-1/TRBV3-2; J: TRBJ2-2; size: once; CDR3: CASSRHSTSGGFTGELFF; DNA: TGTGCCAGCAGCCGGCATTCTACTAGCGGGGGCTTCACCGGGGAGCTGTTTTTT
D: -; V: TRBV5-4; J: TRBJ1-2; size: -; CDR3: CASSLDSPGGYTF; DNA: TGTGCCAGCAGCTTGGACAGCCCGGGAGGCTACACCTTC
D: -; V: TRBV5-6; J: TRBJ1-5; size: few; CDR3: CALRSSNQPQHF; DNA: TGTGCCCTGAGGTCAAGCAATCAGCCCCAGCATTTT
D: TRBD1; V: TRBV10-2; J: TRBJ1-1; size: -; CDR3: CASSEVGQGSGAFF; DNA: TGCGCCAGCAGTGAAGTGGGACAGGGTTCGGGAGCTTTCTTT
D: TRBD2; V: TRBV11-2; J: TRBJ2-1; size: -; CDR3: CASSLAGGPENEQFF; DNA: TGTGCCAGCAGCTTAGCGGGAGGGCCTGAGAATGAGCAGTTCTTC
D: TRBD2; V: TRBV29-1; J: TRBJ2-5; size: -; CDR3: CSVRLAPVQETQYF; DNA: TGCAGCGTCAGACTAGCGCCCGTTCAAGAGACCCAGTACTTC
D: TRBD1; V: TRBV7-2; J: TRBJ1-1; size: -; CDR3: CASSRSGGMAAFF; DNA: TGTGCCAGCAGCCGGTCAGGGGGCATGGCCGCTTTCTTT
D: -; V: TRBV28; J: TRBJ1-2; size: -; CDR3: CASRRGSDYGYTF; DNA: TGTGCCAGCAGGCGGGGCTCCGACTATGGCTACACCTTC
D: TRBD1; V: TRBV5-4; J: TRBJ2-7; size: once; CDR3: CASSLEAGGVYEQYF; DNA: TGTGCCAGCAGCTTGGAGGCAGGGGGCGTTTATGAGCAGTACTTC
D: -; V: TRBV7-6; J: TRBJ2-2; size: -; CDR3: CASSPSGNTGELFF; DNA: TGTGCCAGCAGCCCCAGCGGGAACACCGGGGAGCTGTTTTTT
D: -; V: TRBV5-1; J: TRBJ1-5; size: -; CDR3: CASSLDPQQPQHF; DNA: TGCGCCAGCAGCTTGGACCCACAACAGCCCCAGCATTTT
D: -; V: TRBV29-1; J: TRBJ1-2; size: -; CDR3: CSVEDGYGYTF; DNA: TGCAGCGTTGAAGACGGTTATGGCTACACCTTC
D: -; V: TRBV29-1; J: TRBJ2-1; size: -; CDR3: CSVLRGFSYNEQFF; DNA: TGCAGCGTCCTAAGGGGTTTCTCCTACAATGAGCAGTTCTTC
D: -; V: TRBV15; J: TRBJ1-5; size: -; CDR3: CATSRGAGNQPQHF; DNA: TGTGCCACCAGCAGAGGGGCAGGGAATCAGCCCCAGCATTTT